This TCR beta chain was retrieved from a study of T cells in localized non-small cell lung cancer. Findings of the study overall: A median around 57 of the top 100 tumor clones appeared in adjacent lung. Maximal T cell clonality occurred in uninvolved adjacent lung, with tumor ranking below it. Longer overall survival was associated with a higher density of T cells in the blood.

As for this clone: What it recognizes is unknown.

V was cut by 3 bases and J by 5 bases, with 9 bases left in between. Germline assignment: CDR1 SGDLS and CDR2 YYNGEE. The length of the CDR3 is 13 residues. The method was immunoSEQ multiplex PCR; TCRdb's version includes in-frame clones alone and lacks a portion of them. The table has approximately 83,000 clones, more than 75% seen once. The receptor's source is a woman aged 35 to 70 with stage II squamous cell lung carcinoma. This specimen consisted of PBMCs, obtained before any cancer treatment. The chain joins TRBV9 to TRBJ1-5; no reliable D call. In nucleotides, the CDR3 is TGTGCCAGCAGCGCCCGGTTTGATCAGCCCCAGCATTTT. This gives the protein CASSARFDQPQHF.